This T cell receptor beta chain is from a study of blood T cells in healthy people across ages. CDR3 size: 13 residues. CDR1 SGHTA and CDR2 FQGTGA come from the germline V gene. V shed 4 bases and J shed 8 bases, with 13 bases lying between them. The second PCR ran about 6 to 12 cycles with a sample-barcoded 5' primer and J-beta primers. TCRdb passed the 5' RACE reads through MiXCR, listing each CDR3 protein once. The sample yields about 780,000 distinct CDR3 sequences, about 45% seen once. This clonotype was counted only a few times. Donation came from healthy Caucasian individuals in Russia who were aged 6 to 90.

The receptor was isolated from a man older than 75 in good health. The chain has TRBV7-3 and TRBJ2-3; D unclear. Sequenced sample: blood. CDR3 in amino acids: CASSSPPKGTQYF. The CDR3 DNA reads TGTGCCAGCAGCTCACCGCCAAAGGGTACGCAGTATTTT. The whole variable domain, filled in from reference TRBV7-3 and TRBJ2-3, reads GAGVSQTPSNKVTEKGKYVELRCDPISGHTALYWYRQSLGQGPEFLIYFQGTGAADDSGLPNDRFFAVRPEGSVSTLKIQRTERGDSAVYLCASSSPPKGTQYFGPGTRLTVL.